Below, 9 T cell receptor beta chains from the same sample are listed, as sequenced in a study of identical twins. From the 5' RACE reads, TCRdb called clonotypes with MiXCR, one entry per CDR3 protein. Among some 1,700,000 distinct CDR3 sequences, 32% were seen once, and the ten largest hold about 0.27%. The sample taken for sequencing was cord blood. All receptors derive from a newborn girl in good health.

This clonotype turned up a few times. J is TRBJ2-3 and V is TRBV2, with 7 bases lining up with TRBD1. Looked up from germline, CDR1 is SNHLY and CDR2 is FYNNEI. The CDR3 totals 15 residues. The trim removed 6 bases at V and 1 base at J, leaving 7 bases unmatched. For the CDR3, the DNA is TGTGCCAGCAGCACCGACAGGGCCCGCACAGATACGCAGTATTTT. Residues: CASSTDRARTDTQYF.

The V call is TRBV10-3, the J call TRBJ2-7, with TRBD2 matching over 9 bases. There are 13 residues in the CDR3. Per the germline V gene, CDR1 is ENHRY and CDR2 is SYGVKD. Trimming at V came to 7 bases and at J to 3 bases, leaving 4 bases not matched to a gene. The DNA for the CDR3 is TGTGCCATCAATAGCGGGAGTAGCTACGAGCAGTACTTC. As protein: CAINSGSSYEQYF.

There are many counts of this clonotype. The genes are TRBV20-1 and TRBJ2-7, with D maybe TRBD1 (6 bases). Per the germline V gene, CDR1 is DFQATT and CDR2 is SNEGSKA (reference sequence). The V and J ends lost 5 bases and 1 base respectively, with 15 bases between them. CDR3 length: 14 amino acids. CDR3 nucleotide sequence: TGCAGTGCTTACAGGGAAACGAGGTCCTACGAGCAGTACTTC. This gives the protein CSAYRETRSYEQYF.

The chain couples TRBV20-1 to TRBJ2-1; 7 bases are shared with TRBD2. Germline V gene sequence: CDR1 DFQATT, CDR2 SNEGSKA (reference sequence). Trimming cost V 1 base and J 0 bases; bases outside gene matches: 3. CDR3 length: 15 residues. The CDR3 is CSARGLAASYNEQFF. DNA of the CDR3: TGCAGTGCTAGAGGACTAGCAGCCTCCTACAATGAGCAGTTCTTC.

Only a few counts were recorded for this clonotype. V and J are TRBV20-1 and TRBJ2-7; D possibly uses TRBD1 or TRBD2 (5 bases each). The CDR3 loop spans 12 amino acids. Germline CDR1 and CDR2: DFQATT and SNEGSKA (reference sequence). In DNA form, the CDR3 reads TGCTGCGCGAGGGACCGACGCTACGAGCAGTACTTC. This translates into CCARDRRYEQYF.

The chain uses TRBV30 and TRBJ1-1; possible D gene TRBD1, 5 bases. The V gene lost 2 bases and the J gene lost 6 bases, with 16 bases spanning the gap. Germline CDR1 GTSNPN, CDR2 SVGIG (reference sequence). The CDR3 length is 14 residues. CDR3 protein: CAWSIWGEVAEAFF. The CDR3, as DNA: TGTGCCTGGAGTATCTGGGGGGAAGTGGCTGAAGCTTTCTTT.

The rearrangement links TRBV13 to TRBJ2-3; a weak D match, TRBD2 (7 bases). The CDR3 covers 16 residues. Germline CDR1 is PRHDT and CDR2 is FYEKMQ (reference sequence). V was pared by 3 bases and J by 5 bases, with 18 bases between. CDR3 nucleotide sequence: TGTGCCAGCAGCTTCTCCCTGGCGGGGGCTATAGATACGCAGTATTTT. Amino acid sequence: CASSFSLAGAIDTQYF. Together with reference TRBV13 and TRBJ2-3, the CDR3 gives the full variable domain: AAGVIQSPRHLIKEKRETATLKCYPIPRHDTVYWYQQGPGQDPQFLISFYEKMQSDKGSIPDRFSAQQFSDYHSELNMSSLELGDSALYFCASSFSLAGAIDTQYFGPGTRLTVL.

This clonotype was counted a few times. The CDR3 region is CSARAANLNTEAFF. The CDR3 coding sequence is TGCAGTGCTAGAGCTGCGAACCTGAACACTGAAGCTTTCTTT. This chain connects TRBV20-1 to TRBJ1-1, with D unresolved. V gave up 1 base and J gave up 0 bases, with 9 bases separating them. CDR3 length: 14 residues. The germline gives CDR1 DFQATT, CDR2 SNEGSKA (reference sequence).

This clonotype was seen a handful of times. The rearrangement joins TRBV20-1 to TRBJ1-2, with D possibly matching TRBD1 (6 bases). The CDR3 is made up of 14 amino acids. From germline, CDR1 is DFQATT and CDR2 SNEGSKA (reference sequence). V gave up 2 bases and J gave up 7 bases, with 17 bases separating them. CDR3 in amino acids: CSARRRDTIFGYTF. The DNA for the CDR3 is TGCAGTGCTAGAAGGAGGGACACTATATTTGGCTACACCTTC.